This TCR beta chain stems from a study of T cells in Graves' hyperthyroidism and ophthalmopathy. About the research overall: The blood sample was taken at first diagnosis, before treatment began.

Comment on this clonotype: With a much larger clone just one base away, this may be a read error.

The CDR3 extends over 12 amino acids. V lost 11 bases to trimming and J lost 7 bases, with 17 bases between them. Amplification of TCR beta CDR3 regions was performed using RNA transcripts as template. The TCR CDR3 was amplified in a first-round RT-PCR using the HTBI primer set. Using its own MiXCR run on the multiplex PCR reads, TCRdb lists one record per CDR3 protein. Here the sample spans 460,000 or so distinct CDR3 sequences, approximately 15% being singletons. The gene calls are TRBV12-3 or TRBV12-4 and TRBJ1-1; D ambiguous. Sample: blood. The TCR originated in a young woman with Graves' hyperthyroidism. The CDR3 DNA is TGTGCCGGCACCCTCGAAGGTCTTGAAGCTTTCTTT. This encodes CAGTLEGLEAFF.